This paragraph reports one T cell receptor (beta chain). As to time point: baseline, week 1 (first vaccination visit). Treatment in this sample: pre-vaccination baseline after standard-of-care therapy. These data come from a study of a mutant IDH1 vaccine in newly diagnosed glioma. Overall study context: The therapy given earlier, which was standard therapy, consisted of radiotherapy, temozolomide, or both, and most of the patients received both.

Measured with immunoSEQ multiplex PCR; TCRdb has only the in-frame clones, and not every one. Counted here are tens of thousands of clones, roughly four fifths occurring once; the ten biggest clones make up roughly a fifth. V was pared by 7 bases and J by 3 bases, with 17 bases between. Germline V gene lookup returns CDR1 MNHEY and CDR2 SMNVEV (reference sequence). This CDR3 has 15 amino acids. This sample comprised PBMCs, obtained from a glioma patient treated with radiotherapy, temozolomide or both. This receptor was taken from a young man with glioma. This chain uses TRBV27 with TRBJ2-3; TRBD2 is a possible D gene (6 bases). DNA of the CDR3: TGTGCCAGCATCCAACGGGCAGGGAGGACAGATACGCAGTATTTT. This gives the protein CASIQRAGRTDTQYF.